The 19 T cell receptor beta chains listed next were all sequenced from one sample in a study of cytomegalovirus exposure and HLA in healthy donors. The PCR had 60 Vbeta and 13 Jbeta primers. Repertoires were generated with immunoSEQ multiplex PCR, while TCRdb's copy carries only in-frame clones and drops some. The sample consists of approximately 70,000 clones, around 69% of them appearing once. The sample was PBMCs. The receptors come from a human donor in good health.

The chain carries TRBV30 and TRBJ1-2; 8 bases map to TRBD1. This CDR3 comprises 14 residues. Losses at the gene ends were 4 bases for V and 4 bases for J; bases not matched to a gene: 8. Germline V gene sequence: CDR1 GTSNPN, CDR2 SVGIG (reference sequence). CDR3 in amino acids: CAWTRTGPSYGYTF. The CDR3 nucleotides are TGTGCCTGGACCCGGACAGGGCCTTCCTATGGCTACACCTTC.

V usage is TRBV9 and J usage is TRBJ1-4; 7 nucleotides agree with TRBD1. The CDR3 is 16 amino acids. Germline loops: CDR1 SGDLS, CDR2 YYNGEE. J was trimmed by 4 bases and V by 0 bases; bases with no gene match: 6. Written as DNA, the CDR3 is TGTGCCAGCAGCGTAGCCACCGGACAGGATAATGAAAAACTGTTTTTT. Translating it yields CASSVATGQDNEKLFF. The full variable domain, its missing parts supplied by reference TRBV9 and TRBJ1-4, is DSGVTQTPKHLITATGQRVTLRCSPRSGDLSVYWYQQSLDQGLQFLIQYYNGEERAKGNILERFSAQQFPDLHSELNLSSLELGDSALYFCASSVATGQDNEKLFFGSGTQLSVL.

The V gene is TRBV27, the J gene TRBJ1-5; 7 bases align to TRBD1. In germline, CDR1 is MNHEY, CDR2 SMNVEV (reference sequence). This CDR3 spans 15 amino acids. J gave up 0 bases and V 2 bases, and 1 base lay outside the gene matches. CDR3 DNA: TGTGCCAGCAGTTTAAGACAGGGTAGCAATCAGCCCCAGCATTTT. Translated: CASSLRQGSNQPQHF.

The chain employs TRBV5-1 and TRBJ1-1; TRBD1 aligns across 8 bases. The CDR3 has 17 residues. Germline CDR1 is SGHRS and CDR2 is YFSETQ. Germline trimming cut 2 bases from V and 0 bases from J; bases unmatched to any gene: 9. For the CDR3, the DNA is TGCGCCAGCAGCTTTAACGGGCCGACAGGGGTGAACACTGAAGCTTTCTTT. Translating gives CASSFNGPTGVNTEAFF. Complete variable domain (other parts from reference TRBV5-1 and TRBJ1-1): KAGVTQTPRYLIKTRGQQVTLSCSPISGHRSVSWYQQTPGQGLQFLFEYFSETQRNKGNFPGRFSGRQFSNSRSEMNVSTLELGDSALYLCASSFNGPTGVNTEAFFGQGTRLTVV.

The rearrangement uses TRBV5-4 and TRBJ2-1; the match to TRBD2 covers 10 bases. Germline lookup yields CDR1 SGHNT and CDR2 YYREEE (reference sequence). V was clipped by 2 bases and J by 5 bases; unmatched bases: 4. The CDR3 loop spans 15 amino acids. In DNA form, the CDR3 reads TGTGCCAGCAGCTTCGGGACTAGCGCCCACAATGAGCAGTTCTTC. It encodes CASSFGTSAHNEQFF.

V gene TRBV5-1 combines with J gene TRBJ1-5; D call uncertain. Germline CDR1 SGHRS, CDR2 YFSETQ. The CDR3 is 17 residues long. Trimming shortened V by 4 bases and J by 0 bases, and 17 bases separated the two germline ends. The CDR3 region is CASSPLSGKDSNQPQHF. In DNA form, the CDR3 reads TGCGCCAGCAGCCCTTTGTCAGGAAAAGATAGCAATCAGCCCCAGCATTTT.

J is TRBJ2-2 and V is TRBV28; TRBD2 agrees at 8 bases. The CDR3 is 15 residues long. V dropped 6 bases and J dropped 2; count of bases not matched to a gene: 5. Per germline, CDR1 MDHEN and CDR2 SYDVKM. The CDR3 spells CASRSGLGNTGELFF. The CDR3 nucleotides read TGTGCCAGCAGGTCGGGACTAGGTAACACCGGGGAGCTGTTTTTT.

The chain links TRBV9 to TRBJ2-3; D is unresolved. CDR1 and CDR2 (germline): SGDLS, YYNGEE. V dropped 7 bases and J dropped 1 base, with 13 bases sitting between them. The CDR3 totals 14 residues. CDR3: CASAAHLGTDTQYF. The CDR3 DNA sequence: TGTGCCAGCGCCGCGCACCTGGGCACAGATACGCAGTATTTT. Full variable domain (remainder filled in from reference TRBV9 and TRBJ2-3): DSGVTQTPKHLITATGQRVTLRCSPRSGDLSVYWYQQSLDQGLQFLIQYYNGEERAKGNILERFSAQQFPDLHSELNLSSLELGDSALYFCASAAHLGTDTQYFGPGTRLTVL.

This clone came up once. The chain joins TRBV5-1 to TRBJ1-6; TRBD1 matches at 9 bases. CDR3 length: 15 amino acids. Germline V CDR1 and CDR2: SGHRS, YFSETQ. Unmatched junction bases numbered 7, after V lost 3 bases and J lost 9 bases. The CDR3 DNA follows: TGCGCCAGCAGCTCCTCGGGACAGGGAGGTTCACCCCTCCACTTT. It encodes CASSSSGQGGSPLHF.

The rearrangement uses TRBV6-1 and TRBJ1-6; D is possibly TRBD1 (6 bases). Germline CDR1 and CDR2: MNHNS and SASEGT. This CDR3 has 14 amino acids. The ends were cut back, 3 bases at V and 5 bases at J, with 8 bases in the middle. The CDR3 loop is CASSEPGDNSPLHF. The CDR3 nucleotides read TGTGCCAGCAGTGAGCCAGGGGATAATTCACCCCTCCACTTT.

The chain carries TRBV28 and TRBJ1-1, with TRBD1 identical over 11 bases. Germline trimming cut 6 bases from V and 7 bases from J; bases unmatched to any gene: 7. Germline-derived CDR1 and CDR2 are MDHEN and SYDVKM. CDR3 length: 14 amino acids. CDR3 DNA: TGTGCCAGCAGCCGTATCGGGACAGGGGGTGAAGCTTTCTTT. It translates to CASSRIGTGGEAFF. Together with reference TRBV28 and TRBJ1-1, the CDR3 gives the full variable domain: DVKVTQSSRYLVKRTGEKVFLECVQDMDHENMFWYRQDPGLGLRLIYFSYDVKMKEKGDIPEGYSVSREKKERFSLILESASTNQTSMYLCASSRIGTGGEAFFGQGTRLTVV.

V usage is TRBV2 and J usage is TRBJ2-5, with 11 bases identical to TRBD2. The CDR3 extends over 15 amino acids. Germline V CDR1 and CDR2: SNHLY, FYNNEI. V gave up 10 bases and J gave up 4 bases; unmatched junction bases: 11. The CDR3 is CATRRDLAGGETQYF. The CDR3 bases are TGTGCCACACGTAGGGATCTAGCGGGAGGAGAGACCCAGTACTTC.

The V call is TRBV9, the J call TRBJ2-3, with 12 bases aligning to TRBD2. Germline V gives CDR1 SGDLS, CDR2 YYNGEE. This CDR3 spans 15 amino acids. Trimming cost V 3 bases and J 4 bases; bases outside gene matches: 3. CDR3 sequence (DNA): TGTGCCAGCAGCGCTAGCGGGAGGGGGGCAGATACGCAGTATTTT. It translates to CASSASGRGADTQYF.

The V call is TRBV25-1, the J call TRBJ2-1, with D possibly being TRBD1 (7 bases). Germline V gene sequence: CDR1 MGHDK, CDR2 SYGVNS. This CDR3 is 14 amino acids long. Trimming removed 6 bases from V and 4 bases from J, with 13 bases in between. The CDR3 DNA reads TGTGCCAGCAGGGCGGGGACAGAGTACAATGAGCAGTTCTTC. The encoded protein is CASRAGTEYNEQFF.

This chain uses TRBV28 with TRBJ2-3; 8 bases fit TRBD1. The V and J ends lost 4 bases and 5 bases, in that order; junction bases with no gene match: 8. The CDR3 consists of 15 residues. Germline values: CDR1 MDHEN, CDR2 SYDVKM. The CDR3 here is CASSYRGAMIDTQYF. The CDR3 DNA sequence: TGTGCCAGCAGTTACAGGGGGGCTATGATAGATACGCAGTATTTT.

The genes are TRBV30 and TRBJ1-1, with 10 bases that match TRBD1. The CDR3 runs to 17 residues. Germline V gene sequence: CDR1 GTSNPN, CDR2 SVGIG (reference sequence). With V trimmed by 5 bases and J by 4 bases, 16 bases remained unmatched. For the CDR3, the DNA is TGTGCCTGGGACCCAAACAGGACAGGGGGTATGGGCACTGAAGCTTTCTTT. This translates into CAWDPNRTGGMGTEAFF.

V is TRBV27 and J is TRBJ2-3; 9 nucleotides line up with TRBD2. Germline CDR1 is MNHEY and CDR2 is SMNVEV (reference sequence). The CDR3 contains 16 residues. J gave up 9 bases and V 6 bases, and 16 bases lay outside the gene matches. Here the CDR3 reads CASSNGLARKSQTQYF. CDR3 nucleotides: TGTGCCAGCAGCAATGGACTAGCGAGAAAGTCTCAGACGCAGTATTTT.

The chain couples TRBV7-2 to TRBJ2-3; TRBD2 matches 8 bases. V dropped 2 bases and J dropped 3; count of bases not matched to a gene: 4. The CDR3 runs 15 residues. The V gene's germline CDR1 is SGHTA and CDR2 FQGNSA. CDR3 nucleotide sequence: TGTGCCAGCAGCTTACGGACGGGGGGGACAGATACGCAGTATTTT. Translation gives CASSLRTGGTDTQYF.

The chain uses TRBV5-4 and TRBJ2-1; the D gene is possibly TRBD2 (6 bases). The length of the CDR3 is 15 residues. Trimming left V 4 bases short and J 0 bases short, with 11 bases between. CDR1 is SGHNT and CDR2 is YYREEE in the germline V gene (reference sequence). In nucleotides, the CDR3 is TGTGCCAGCAGCCCCACCGGGAGCTCCTACAATGAGCAGTTCTTC. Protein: CASSPTGSSYNEQFF.